This TCR beta chain was identified in a study of spatial heterogeneity in lung cancer. Study in general: Compared with alpha-chain sequences, beta-chain sequences were consistently detected in greater numbers.

TCRdb independently ran MiXCR on the 5' RACE reads; one entry per CDR3 protein. The sample shows 26,000 or so distinct CDR3 sequences, about 13% of them seen only once. This sample's time point: sample taken at primary tumor resection. Unsorted samples of tumor, nontumor lung or frozen PBMC had their whole RNA sequenced. A total of more than 65 untreated early-stage non-small cell lung cancer patients served as donors. Sequences were derived from PBMCs, sampled at surgery. The sequence was obtained from a female donor with early-stage non-small cell lung cancer.

CDR3 sequence reads: CASIGHVNYGYTF. The CDR3 coding sequence is TGTGCCAGCATCGGACACGTAAACTATGGCTACACCTTC. The chain recombines TRBV7-9 with TRBJ1-2, with D possibly matching TRBD1 (5 bases). Trimming took 7 bases from V and 2 from J, leaving 11 bases between them. The CDR3 extends over 13 amino acids. Germline assignment: CDR1 SEHNR and CDR2 FQNEAQ (reference sequence).